The 19 T cell receptor beta chains listed next were all sequenced from one sample in a study of cytomegalovirus exposure and HLA in healthy donors. The PCR had 60 Vbeta and 13 Jbeta primers. Assay: immunoSEQ multiplex PCR; the TCRdb copy retains only in-frame clones and omits some. Seen here are under 100,000 clones, around three quarters observed once, and the top ten hold roughly 2.5%. The sequenced sample consisted of PBMCs. The receptors derive from a man younger than 45 in good health and CMV-seronegative.

The rearrangement links TRBV4-3 to TRBJ2-3; 13 bases match TRBD2. Germline V gives CDR1 LGHNA, CDR2 YSLEER. The CDR3 is 17 amino acids. The V gene end was trimmed by 4 bases and the J gene end by 6 bases; junction bases not matched to a gene: 10. The CDR3 sequence: CASSPEGLAGVRDTQYF. The CDR3 region has the DNA TGCGCCAGCAGCCCCGAAGGACTAGCGGGAGTACGCGATACGCAGTATTTT.

The chain links TRBV12-5 to TRBJ1-1; D is unclear. Trimming removed 6 bases from V and 1 base from J, with 9 bases in between. Germline V lookup: CDR1 LGHNT, CDR2 FRNRAP. There are 13 residues in the CDR3. In nucleotides, the CDR3 is TGTGCTAGTGGCCCCAATTCGAACACTGAAGCTTTCTTT. Its translation is CASGPNSNTEAFF. Variable domain in full (rest from reference TRBV12-5 and TRBJ1-1): DARVTQTPRHKVTEMGQEVTMRCQPILGHNTVFWYRQTMMQGLELLAYFRNRAPLDDSGMPKDRFSAEMPDATLATLKIQPSEPRDSAVYFCASGPNSNTEAFFGQGTRLTVV.

This chain links TRBV7-2 with TRBJ2-7, with D tentatively TRBD2 (6 bases). From germline, CDR1 is SGHTA and CDR2 FQGNSA. The CDR3 contains 15 residues. Trimming removed 0 bases at V and 7 bases at J, with 16 bases between. The CDR3 coding sequence is TGTGCCAGCAGCTTAGCGTTTCCGGGGGAGGAGGAGCAGTACTTC. Encoded protein: CASSLAFPGEEEQYF. Supplemented by reference TRBV7-2 and TRBJ2-7, the full variable domain reads GAGVSQSPSNKVTEKGKDVELRCDPISGHTALYWYRQSLGQGLEFLIYFQGNSAPDKSGLPSDRFSAERTGGSVSTLTIQRTQQEDSAVYLCASSLAFPGEEEQYFGPGTRLTVT.

This chain uses TRBV16 with TRBJ2-2, with TRBD1 matching over 7 bases. This CDR3 region has 17 residues. The V gene's germline CDR1 is KGHSY and CDR2 FQNENV. The V segment lost 2 bases and the J segment 1 base; nucleotides outside the gene matches: 7. DNA for the CDR3: TGTGCCAGCAGCCAACCAAGGGGGCTGATGAACACCGGGGAGCTGTTTTTT. This sequence encodes CASSQPRGLMNTGELFF.

CDR3 nucleotides: TGTGCCAGCAGTTTACTGGCAGGCTACGAGCAGTACTTC. Translated, it gives CASSLLAGYEQYF. The rearrangement uses TRBV27 and TRBJ2-7; the D is unclear. Germline CDR1 reads MNHEY; CDR2 reads SMNVEV (reference sequence). CDR3 length: 13 residues. V dropped 2 bases and J dropped 3 bases, with 8 bases sitting between them.

The V call is TRBV7-3, the J call TRBJ2-6, with a possible D match to TRBD1 (5 bases). CDR1 and CDR2 from the germline V gene are SGHTA and FQGTGA. The length of the CDR3 is 16 residues. The V end lost 5 bases, the J end lost 4 bases, and 15 bases lay between the germline ends. The chain's CDR3 is CASSQSGATGANVLTF. CDR3 nucleotide sequence: TGTGCCAGCAGCCAAAGTGGGGCTACCGGGGCCAACGTCCTGACTTTC.

This chain uses TRBV28 with TRBJ1-5; D unresolved. This CDR3 contains 14 residues. Between the trimmed V and J ends, which lost 9 bases and 2 bases, there was a span of 14 bases. Germline V gene lookup returns CDR1 MDHEN and CDR2 SYDVKM. DNA of the CDR3: TGTGCCAGTAAGGGTGGGAGTCGCAATCAGCCCCAGCATTTT. Translating it yields CASKGGSRNQPQHF.

The rearrangement uses TRBV20-1 and TRBJ1-1; no clear D gene. Germline CDR1 and CDR2: DFQATT and SNEGSKA (reference sequence). CDR3 length equals 11 residues. V lost 7 bases and J lost 5, with 11 bases in between. As DNA, the CDR3 is TGCAGTGTGGGCCGAGGGACTGAAGCTTTCTTT. Its protein product is CSVGRGTEAFF.

This clone was observed a single time. The chain recombines TRBV6-6 with TRBJ2-2, with a weak D call TRBD2 (5 bases). The CDR3 is 15 residues long. The V gene lost 7 bases and the J gene lost 0 bases, with 12 bases spanning the gap. Germline V gene sequence: CDR1 MNHNY, CDR2 SVGAGI (reference sequence). DNA of the CDR3: TGTGCCAGCATCTTGATTAGCGCGAACACCGGGGAGCTGTTTTTT. Its protein is CASILISANTGELFF.

This clone was counted a single time. The chain employs TRBV18 and TRBJ2-1; TRBD2 matches at 11 bases. Germline-derived CDR1 and CDR2 are KGHSH and LQKENI. The CDR3 has 17 residues. The V gene end was trimmed by 1 base and the J gene end by 4 bases; junction bases not matched to a gene: 6. The DNA for the CDR3 is TGTGCCAGCTCACCACTAGCGGGAGGGCCGAGTTACAATGAGCAGTTCTTC. Translated: CASSPLAGGPSYNEQFF. The entire variable domain, with the rest obtained from reference TRBV18 and TRBJ2-1, is as follows: NAGVMQNPRHLVRRRGQEARLRCSPMKGHSHVYWYRQLPEEGLKFMVYLQKENIIDESGMPKERFSAEFPKEGPSILRIQQVVRGDSAAYFCASSPLAGGPSYNEQFFGPGTRLTVL.

The J gene is TRBJ2-7, the V gene TRBV4-1, with TRBD2 matching over 10 bases. Trimming removed 0 bases from V and 4 bases from J; junction bases left unmatched: 9. Germline V gene lookup returns CDR1 MGHRA and CDR2 YSYEKL. This CDR3 spans 17 amino acids. CDR3 nucleotide sequence: TGCGCCAGCAGCCAAGAGTCGGCTAGCGGGAGTCTATACGAGCAGTACTTC. This sequence encodes CASSQESASGSLYEQYF.

J is TRBJ1-3 and V is TRBV4-1; unclear D gene. Germline CDR1 MGHRA, CDR2 YSYEKL. V lost 4 bases, J lost 0 bases, and 10 bases lay in between. This CDR3 comprises 15 residues. CDR3 nucleotides: TGCGCCAGCAGCCCTAGACTGATCTCTGGAAACACCATATATTTT. Protein product: CASSPRLISGNTIYF.

The chain carries TRBV2 and TRBJ2-1; 10 bases agree with TRBD1. The junction had 4 bases not matched to a gene; V was cut back by 7 bases and J by 7 bases. CDR3 length: 13 amino acids. Germline values: CDR1 SNHLY, CDR2 FYNNEI. The CDR3 DNA reads TGTGCCAGCATGGGACAGGGGAGAAATGAGCAGTTCTTC. Encoded protein: CASMGQGRNEQFF. The full variable domain, completed using reference TRBV2 and TRBJ2-1, is EPEVTQTPSHQVTQMGQEVILRCVPISNHLYFYWYRQILGQKVEFLVSFYNNEISEKSEIFDDQFSVERPDGSNFTLKIRSTKLEDSAMYFCASMGQGRNEQFFGPGTRLTVL.

This clone was seen a single time. The rearrangement joins TRBV30 to TRBJ1-1; D is perhaps TRBD1 (5 bases). V lost 0 bases and J lost 10, with 15 bases in between. Germline assignment: CDR1 GTSNPN and CDR2 SVGIG (reference sequence). The CDR3 runs to 13 residues. For the CDR3, the DNA is TGTGCCTGGAGTGTAAAGGGGCCTACGAGAGCTTTCTTT. This gives the protein CAWSVKGPTRAFF.

This clone appeared a single time. The V gene is TRBV27, the J gene TRBJ1-2; D uncertain. The V end lost 5 bases, the J end lost 8 bases, and 15 bases lay between the germline ends. CDR1 and CDR2 from the germline V gene are MNHEY and SMNVEV (reference sequence). The CDR3 runs 13 residues. CDR3 loop: CASSRSPRSGYTF. CDR3 nucleotide sequence: TGTGCCAGCAGTCGCTCCCCCAGGTCCGGCTACACCTTC.

DNA of the CDR3: TGTGCCAGCAGTTACTCGATCGGACTAGCGGGAGGGGAGCAGTTCTTC. Translation: CASSYSIGLAGGEQFF. The rearrangement joins TRBV6-5 to TRBJ2-1, with 15 positions matching TRBD2. V lost 0 bases and J lost 10; bases outside the gene matches: 4. The CDR3 extends over 16 amino acids. Germline V CDR1 and CDR2: MNHEY, SVGAGI.

This chain uses TRBV28 with TRBJ2-7; D possibly corresponds to TRBD2 (6 bases). Germline values: CDR1 MDHEN, CDR2 SYDVKM. The V end lost 7 bases, the J end lost 3 bases, and 16 bases lay between the germline ends. There are 14 residues in the CDR3. The DNA of the CDR3 is TGTGCCAGCACCTTGGAGGGACCGATCTACGAGCAGTACTTC. This gives the protein CASTLEGPIYEQYF.

The chain employs TRBV14 and TRBJ2-1; D is possibly TRBD1 (5 bases). CDR3 length: 16 amino acids. Germline V gene sequence: CDR1 SGHDN, CDR2 FVKESK. The ends were cut back, 5 bases at V and 5 bases at J, with 19 bases in the middle. CDR3 residues: CASSFLRSLGHNEQFF. The CDR3 DNA sequence: TGTGCCAGCAGCTTCCTAAGGAGCCTGGGGCACAATGAGCAGTTCTTC.

This clone was observed a few times. The rearrangement uses TRBV6-4 and TRBJ2-1; 8 bases agree with TRBD1. V trimming: 5 bases; J trimming: 9 bases; junction bases outside the gene matches: 6. The germline CDR1 and CDR2 sequences are MRHNA and SNTAGT. This CDR3 comprises 13 residues. The CDR3 reads CASSPDRAGEQFF. As DNA, the CDR3 is TGTGCCAGCAGTCCGGACAGGGCTGGTGAGCAGTTCTTC.